This TCR beta chain was captured in a study of T cell repertoires in cytomegalovirus infection. Study at large: Public signatures in TCR beta pointed to CMV infection and matching HLA type. Study-wide results and limits: Cumulated frequencies of public TCR beta families served to identify carriers of CMV plus the relevant HLA. In two of eight donors, the top clonotype was HLA-C-restricted CMV-specific.

The count of this clonotype is one. Its target is unknown. The CDR3 covers 15 residues. Germline V gene data show CDR1 as DFQATT and CDR2 as SNEGSKA (reference sequence). V gave up 1 base and J gave up 7 bases; unmatched junction bases: 10. Using its own MiXCR run on the reads, TCRdb lists one record per CDR3 protein. The profile shows roughly 120,000 distinct CDR3 sequences, about 32% of them singletons. The rearrangement joins TRBV20-1 to TRBJ2-7, with 10 bases aligning to TRBD2. The clonotype was recovered from a human donor in good health (CMV status not recorded). Some clones in this sample may be carry-over from other donors' samples. The specimen comprised CD8+ T cells from cultured PBMCs, sampled from culture after CMV antigen stimulation. The CDR3, as DNA: TGCAGTGCTAGAGGTGTAGCGGGGGGAGCCTGGGAGCAGTACTTC. Its translation: CSARGVAGGAWEQYF.